This T cell receptor (beta chain) stems from a study of blood T cell repertoires in COVID-19. Germline values: CDR1 SGDLS, CDR2 YYNGEE. There are 13 residues in the CDR3. V was pared by 4 bases and J by 3 bases, with 10 bases between. The data were produced by immunoSEQ multiplex PCR, yet TCRdb's version contains in-frame clones alone and is incomplete. The sample lists some 40,000 clones; around 70% were seen once. The sequenced sample was peripheral blood. V gene TRBV9 combines with J gene TRBJ1-1; unclear D gene. The origin of this receptor is an elderly man with acute or convalescent COVID-19. The CDR3 protein is CASSSRGDTEAFF. In nucleotides, the CDR3 is TGTGCCAGCAGCTCCCGGGGAGACACTGAAGCTTTCTTT. The whole variable domain, remainder taken from reference TRBV9 and TRBJ1-1, is DSGVTQTPKHLITATGQRVTLRCSPRSGDLSVYWYQQSLDQGLQFLIQYYNGEERAKGNILERFSAQQFPDLHSELNLSSLELGDSALYFCASSSRGDTEAFFGQGTRLTVV.